This T cell receptor beta chain was captured by sequencing in a study of blood T cell repertoires in COVID-19. The CDR3 is 14 residues long. The germline V gene encodes CDR1 KGHSH and CDR2 LQKENI. Trimming removed 3 bases from V and 0 bases from J; junction bases left unmatched: 1. Sequencing used immunoSEQ multiplex PCR; TCRdb keeps in-frame clones, though not all of them. The sample carries tens of thousands of clones, just over 85% recorded once. The receptor was derived from a human donor in a cohort sampled during active COVID-19. The chain is built from TRBV18 and TRBJ1-1, with TRBD1 identical over 7 bases. Material: peripheral blood. CDR3 nucleotides: TGTGCCAGCTCACCGGACAGGTTGAACACTGAAGCTTTCTTT. Translating gives CASSPDRLNTEAFF. Together with reference TRBV18 and TRBJ1-1, the CDR3 gives the full variable domain: NAGVMQNPRHLVRRRGQEARLRCSPMKGHSHVYWYRQLPEEGLKFMVYLQKENIIDESGMPKERFSAEFPKEGPSILRIQQVVRGDSAAYFCASSPDRLNTEAFFGQGTRLTVV.